Sequencing of this T cell receptor (beta chain) was carried out in a study of cytomegalovirus exposure and HLA in healthy donors. Study summary: Of around 400 genotyped donors, 81% grouped in the Caucasian-associated ancestry cluster.

PCR employed 60 Vbeta and 13 Jbeta primers. Sequencing was performed with immunoSEQ multiplex PCR; in TCRdb, only in-frame clones are kept and a portion is missing. The table records 130,000 or so clones, around 57% of them present only once. A note on this clone: The antigen is not known.

V was trimmed by 0 bases and J by 4 bases, leaving 10 bases between them. Looked up from germline, CDR1 is SGDLS and CDR2 is YYNGEE. CDR3 length: 14 residues. Study-wide results and caveats: Later on, an analysis tied around 17,000 TCR beta sequences to HLA alleles at 0.05 false discovery rate. Published work reported that the classifier diagnosed cytomegalovirus status with high specificity and sensitivity. Altogether, more than 150 TCR beta chains were recorded as cytomegalovirus-associated.

Material: PBMCs. This receptor was obtained from a male donor in good health and CMV-seronegative. This chain joins TRBV9 and TRBJ1-2; D is undetermined. The CDR3: CASSVDGDLYGYTF. Written as DNA, the CDR3 is TGTGCCAGCAGCGTAGACGGGGATCTCTATGGCTACACCTTC.